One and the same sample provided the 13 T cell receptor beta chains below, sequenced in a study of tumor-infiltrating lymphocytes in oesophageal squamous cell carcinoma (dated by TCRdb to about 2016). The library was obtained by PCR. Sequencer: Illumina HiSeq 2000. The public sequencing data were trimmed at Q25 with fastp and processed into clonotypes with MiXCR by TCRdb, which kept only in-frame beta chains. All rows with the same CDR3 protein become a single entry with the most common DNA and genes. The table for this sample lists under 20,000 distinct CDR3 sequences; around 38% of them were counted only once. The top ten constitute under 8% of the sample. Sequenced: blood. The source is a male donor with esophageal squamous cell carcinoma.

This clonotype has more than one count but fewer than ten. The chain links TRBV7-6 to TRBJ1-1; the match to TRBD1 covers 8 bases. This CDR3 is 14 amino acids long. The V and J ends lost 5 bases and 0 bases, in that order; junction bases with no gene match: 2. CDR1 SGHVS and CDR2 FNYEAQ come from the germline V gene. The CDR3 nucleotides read TGTGCCAGCAGCCAGGACAGGGTGAACACTGAAGCTTTCTTT. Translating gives CASSQDRVNTEAFF.

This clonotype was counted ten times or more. The CDR3 nucleotides are TGTGCCAGCAGCCAAGAAAGAAGGACGAGGGAGGTCTATGGCTACACCTTC. Its protein is CASSQERRTREVYGYTF. The chain couples TRBV14 to TRBJ1-2; D is unclear. The V and J ends lost 0 bases and 4 bases respectively, with 18 bases between them. CDR1 is SGHDN, CDR2 FVKESK, per germline. This CDR3 comprises 17 residues.

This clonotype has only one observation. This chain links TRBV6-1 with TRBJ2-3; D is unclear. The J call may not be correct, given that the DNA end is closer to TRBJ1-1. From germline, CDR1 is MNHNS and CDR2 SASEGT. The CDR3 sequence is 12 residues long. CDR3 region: CASSEGRTEAFF. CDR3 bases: TGTGCCAGCAGTGAAGGGCGGACTGAAGCTTTCTTT.

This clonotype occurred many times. CDR3 loop: CASSLPPGQGAEQYF. CDR3 DNA: TGTGCCAGCAGCTTACCCCCCGGACAGGGAGCCGAGCAGTACTTC. This rearrangement joins TRBV7-9 to TRBJ2-7; TRBD1 agrees at 8 bases. Trimming cost V 2 bases and J 6 bases; bases outside gene matches: 9. Per the germline V gene, CDR1 is SEHNR and CDR2 is FQNEAQ (reference sequence). The CDR3 has 15 amino acids.

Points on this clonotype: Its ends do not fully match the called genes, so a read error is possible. CDR3 protein: CTSSAKTGFQETQFF. The CDR3 DNA follows: TGTACCAGCAGCGCCAAGACAGGGTTCCAAGAGACCCAGTTCTTC. This chain connects TRBV11-2 to TRBJ2-1, with TRBD1 matching over 7 bases. Germline V lookup: CDR1 SGHAT, CDR2 FQNNGV. The CDR3 is made up of 15 amino acids. Full variable domain (rest looked up from reference TRBV11-2 and TRBJ2-1): EAGVAQSPRYKIIEKRQSVAFWCNPISGHATLYWYQQILGQGPKLLIQFQNNGVVDDSQLPKDRFSAERLKGVDSTLKIQPAKLEDSAVYLCTSSAKTGFQETQFFGPGTRLTVL.

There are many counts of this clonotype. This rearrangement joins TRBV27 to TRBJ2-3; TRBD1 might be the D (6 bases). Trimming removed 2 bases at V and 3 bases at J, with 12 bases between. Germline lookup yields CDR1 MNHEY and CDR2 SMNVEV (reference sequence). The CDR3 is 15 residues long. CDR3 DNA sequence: TGTGCCAGCAGTTTAAGGGCTACAGGGACAGATACGCAGTATTTT. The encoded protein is CASSLRATGTDTQYF.

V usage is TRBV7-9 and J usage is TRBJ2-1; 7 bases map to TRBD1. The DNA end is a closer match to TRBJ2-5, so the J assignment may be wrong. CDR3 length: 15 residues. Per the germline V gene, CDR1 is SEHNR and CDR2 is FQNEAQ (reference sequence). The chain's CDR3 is CASSGPGQRTGTQYF. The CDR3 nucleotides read TGTGCCAGCAGCGGCCCGGGACAGCGGACGGGGACCCAGTACTTC.

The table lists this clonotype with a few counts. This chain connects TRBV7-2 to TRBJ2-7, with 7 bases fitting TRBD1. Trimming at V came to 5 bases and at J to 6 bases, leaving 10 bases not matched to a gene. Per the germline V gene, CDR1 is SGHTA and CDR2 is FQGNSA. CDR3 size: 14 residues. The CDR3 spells CASSLPGGSGEQYF. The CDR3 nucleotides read TGTGCCAGCAGCCTCCCAGGGGGTTCAGGCGAGCAGTACTTC.

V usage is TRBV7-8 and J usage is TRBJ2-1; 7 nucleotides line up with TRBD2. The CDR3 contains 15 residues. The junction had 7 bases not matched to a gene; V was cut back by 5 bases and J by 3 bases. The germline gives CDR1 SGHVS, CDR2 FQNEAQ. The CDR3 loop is CASSPGAGDYNEQFF. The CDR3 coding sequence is TGTGCCAGCAGCCCTGGGGCGGGAGACTACAATGAGCAGTTCTTC.

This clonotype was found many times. CDR3 bases: TGTGCCAGCAGCCGACAGTTTACCGGGAACACCGGGGAGCTGTTTTTT. Protein product: CASSRQFTGNTGELFF. This sequence joins TRBV4-2 and TRBJ2-2; D may be TRBD1 (5 bases). The CDR3 covers 16 residues. Germline V gives CDR1 LGHNA, CDR2 YNFKEQ. Trimming left V 4 bases short and J 1 base short, with 13 bases between.

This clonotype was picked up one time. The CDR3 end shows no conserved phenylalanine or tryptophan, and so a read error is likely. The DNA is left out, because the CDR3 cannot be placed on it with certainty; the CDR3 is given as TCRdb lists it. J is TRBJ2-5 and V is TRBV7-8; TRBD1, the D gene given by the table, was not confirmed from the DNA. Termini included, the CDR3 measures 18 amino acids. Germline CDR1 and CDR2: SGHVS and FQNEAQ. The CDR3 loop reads CASSFYATGKYNEQFFGS.

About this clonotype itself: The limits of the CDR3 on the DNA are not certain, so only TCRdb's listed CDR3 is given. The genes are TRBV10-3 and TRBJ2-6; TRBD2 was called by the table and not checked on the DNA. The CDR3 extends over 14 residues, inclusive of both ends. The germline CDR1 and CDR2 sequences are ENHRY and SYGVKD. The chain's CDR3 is CAISGPALWLHLRF.

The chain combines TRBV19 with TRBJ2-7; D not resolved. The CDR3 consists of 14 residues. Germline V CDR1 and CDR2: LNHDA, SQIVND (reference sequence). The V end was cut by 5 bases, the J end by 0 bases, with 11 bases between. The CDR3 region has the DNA TGTGCCAGTAGTCCAATCGGACGCTCCTACGAGCAGTACTTC. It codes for CASSPIGRSYEQYF. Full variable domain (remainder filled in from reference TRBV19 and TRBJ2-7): DGGITQSPKYLFRKEGQNVTLSCEQNLNHDAMYWYRQDPGQGLRLIYYSQIVNDFQKGDIAEGYSVSREKKESFPLTVTSAQKNPTAFYLCASSPIGRSYEQYFGPGTRLTVT.